The 28 T cell receptor beta chains given below trace back to one sample, sequenced in a study of T cell responses to AZD1222 COVID-19 vaccine. Using immunoSEQ multiplex PCR, the repertoire was profiled, and TCRdb retains in-frame clones only, with some absent. Seen here are under 130,000 clones, over 80% observed once, and the top ten hold 20%. The sequencing here drew on peripheral blood, taken on day 0 of AZD1222 vaccination. The receptors originated from an adult in good health.

The chain combines TRBV20-1 with TRBJ1-2; D not resolved. Per germline, CDR1 DFQATT and CDR2 SNEGSKA (reference sequence). This CDR3 region has 12 residues. Between the trimmed V and J ends, which lost 3 bases and 5 bases, there was a span of 10 bases. CDR3 sequence reads: CSASGTSYGYTF. CDR3 bases: TGCAGTGCTAGTGGTACTTCGTATGGCTACACCTTC.

V usage is TRBV10-1 and J usage is TRBJ2-6; D ambiguous. Germline CDR1 is WNHNN and CDR2 is SYGVQD (reference sequence). V was pared by 6 bases and J by 3 bases, with 6 bases between. CDR3 length equals 13 residues. CDR3 in DNA: TGCGCCAGCAGCGACGGTGGGGCCAACGTCCTGACTTTC. Residues: CASSDGGANVLTF.

This chain joins TRBV19 and TRBJ1-4; TRBD1 aligns across 7 bases. The germline gives CDR1 LNHDA, CDR2 SQIVND (reference sequence). Trimming at V came to 6 bases and at J to 8 bases, leaving 9 bases not matched to a gene. This CDR3 region has 14 residues. As DNA, the CDR3 is TGTGCCAGTAGGGTGAGGACGACAGGGGAAAAACTGTTTTTT. It is translated as CASRVRTTGEKLFF.

The gene calls are TRBV7-2 and TRBJ1-5; maybe TRBD1 (5 bases). The V gene lost 5 bases and the J gene lost 1 base, with 12 bases spanning the gap. This CDR3 is 15 amino acids long. The V gene's germline CDR1 is SGHTA and CDR2 FQGNSA. CDR3 amino acids: CASSISGLSNQPQHF. The CDR3 nucleotides are TGTGCCAGCAGCATATCGGGACTGAGCAATCAGCCCCAGCATTTT.

This clone was observed a few times. The chain is built from TRBV27 and TRBJ1-6; 8 nucleotides line up with TRBD1. This CDR3 has 15 residues. Germline values: CDR1 MNHEY, CDR2 SMNVEV (reference sequence). Losses at the gene ends were 3 bases for V and 14 bases for J; bases not matched to a gene: 12. The chain's CDR3 is CASSLGQVGLSALHF. The CDR3 nucleotides read TGTGCCAGCAGTTTGGGACAGGTGGGTCTTTCGGCCCTCCACTTT.

This chain connects TRBV6-4 to TRBJ1-6; D might be TRBD1 (5 bases). CDR1 and CDR2 (germline): MRHNA, SNTAGT. Trimming shortened V by 3 bases and J by 7 bases, and 7 bases separated the two germline ends. The CDR3 has 13 residues. Here the CDR3 reads CASSEQENSPLHF. In DNA, the CDR3 is TGTGCCAGCAGTGAACAGGAGAATTCACCCCTCCACTTT.

This chain joins TRBV29-1 and TRBJ1-1; D is perhaps TRBD1 (5 bases). Trimming took 3 bases from V and 6 from J, leaving 14 bases between them. Per the germline V gene, CDR1 is SQVTM and CDR2 is ANQGSEA. The CDR3 spans 13 residues. CDR3 in amino acids: CSVDSALGAEAFF. DNA for the CDR3: TGCAGCGTTGATTCGGCACTGGGGGCTGAAGCTTTCTTT.

The chain has TRBV7-6 and TRBJ1-1; no clear D gene. The V end was cut by 4 bases, the J end by 3 bases, with 12 bases between. The CDR3 is made up of 14 amino acids. The germline V gene has CDR1 SGHVS and CDR2 FNYEAQ. Written as DNA, the CDR3 is TGTGCCAGCAGCTCACAGAGAGGAGACACTGAAGCTTTCTTT. It specifies CASSSQRGDTEAFF.

V gene TRBV12-3 or TRBV12-4 combines with J gene TRBJ1-1; D perhaps matches TRBD1 (5 bases). Trimming removed 10 bases at V and 3 bases at J, with 15 bases between. CDR3 length: 13 amino acids. The CDR3 DNA reads as TGTGCCAACTCCAGGGAGGAGGACACTGAAGCTTTCTTT. Its protein product is CANSREEDTEAFF.

The chain joins TRBV27 to TRBJ2-7, with a tentative D call TRBD1 (5 bases). From germline, CDR1 is MNHEY and CDR2 SMNVEV (reference sequence). V was trimmed by 2 bases and J by 1 base, leaving 12 bases between them. CDR3 length: 15 residues. The CDR3 sequence is CASSLQGQASYEQYF. CDR3 bases: TGTGCCAGCAGTTTACAGGGCCAGGCATCCTACGAGCAGTACTTC.

The CDR3 nucleotides read TGTGCCAGCAGCCCACTGCTCTACGAGCAGTACTTC. It encodes CASSPLLYEQYF. This chain uses TRBV3-1 (or the pseudogene TRBV3-2) with TRBJ2-7, with no clear D. The germline V and J ends were trimmed by 4 bases and 3 bases, with 7 bases remaining between them. The CDR3 is made up of 12 amino acids. The germline V gene encodes CDR1 LGHDT and CDR2 YNNKEL (reference sequence).

V is TRBV3-1 (or the pseudogene TRBV3-2) and J is TRBJ2-1; D is undetermined. This CDR3 is built from 12 residues. CDR1 and CDR2 (germline): LGHDT, YNNKEL (reference sequence). V dropped 1 base and J dropped 12 bases, with 10 bases sitting between them. CDR3 sequence (DNA): TGTGCCAGCAGCCAAGGGACGGTAGCGCAGTTCTTC. This sequence encodes CASSQGTVAQFF.

The chain recombines TRBV12-3 or TRBV12-4 with TRBJ1-1; D remains ambiguous. The length of the CDR3 is 13 residues. The V gene lost 4 bases and the J gene lost 1 base, with 7 bases spanning the gap. CDR3 DNA sequence: TGTGCCAGCAGTTCGAAGTGGAACACTGAAGCTTTCTTT. This codes for CASSSKWNTEAFF.

This chain joins TRBV12-3 or TRBV12-4 and TRBJ1-1, with 7 bases fitting TRBD1. The CDR3 runs 13 residues. V shed 9 bases, J shed 0 bases, and the junction held 4 bases outside the gene matches. The CDR3 region is CASGGQVNTEAFF. The CDR3 DNA is TGTGCCAGTGGCGGACAGGTGAACACTGAAGCTTTCTTT.

The chain uses TRBV10-3 and TRBJ1-1, with TRBD1 identical over 8 bases. Germline lookup yields CDR1 ENHRY and CDR2 SYGVKD. The V segment lost 11 bases and the J segment 4 bases; nucleotides outside the gene matches: 12. This CDR3 comprises 14 residues. The CDR3 protein is CAPRQGPCSTEAFF. The CDR3 nucleotides read TGTGCCCCCCGACAGGGGCCCTGTTCCACTGAAGCTTTCTTT.

The V gene is TRBV9, the J gene TRBJ1-4, with D hard to call. CDR3 length equals 15 residues. Germline-derived CDR1 and CDR2 are SGDLS and YYNGEE. Deletions cut 0 bases from V and 5 bases from J, with 11 bases between. The CDR3 is CASSVAWSRNEKLFF. CDR3 coding DNA: TGTGCCAGCAGCGTAGCTTGGAGCCGGAATGAAAAACTGTTTTTT.

The chain combines TRBV24-1 with TRBJ2-7, with D perhaps TRBD2 (6 bases). V was clipped by 1 base and J by 4 bases, with 22 bases between them. The CDR3 extends over 18 amino acids. Germline V gene sequence: CDR1 KGHDR, CDR2 SFDVKD. The CDR3 spells CATSDFCWDGAGRYEQYF. Written as DNA, the CDR3 is TGTGCCACCAGTGATTTCTGTTGGGATGGGGCAGGGAGGTACGAGCAGTACTTC.

This sequence joins TRBV28 and TRBJ2-7; D is possibly TRBD2 (5 bases). The CDR3 consists of 14 residues. V gave up 7 bases and J gave up 0 bases, with 13 bases separating them. Germline V gene sequence: CDR1 MDHEN, CDR2 SYDVKM. The CDR3 protein is CASNLAGSSYEQYF. The CDR3 DNA reads TGTGCCAGCAATCTAGCAGGAAGCTCCTACGAGCAGTACTTC.

The chain combines TRBV7-9 with TRBJ2-5; D may match TRBD1 or TRBD2 (5 bases each). Per germline, CDR1 SEHNR and CDR2 FQNEAQ (reference sequence). This CDR3 spans 18 amino acids. V was clipped by 0 bases and J by 7 bases, with 24 bases between them. The CDR3 loop is CASSLAPQGRAPVGTQYF. The CDR3, as DNA: TGTGCCAGCAGCTTAGCCCCCCAGGGACGGGCACCAGTGGGGACCCAGTACTTC.

The chain couples TRBV6-4 to TRBJ2-1; possible D gene TRBD2, 6 bases. CDR3 length equals 15 residues. The V end lost 4 bases, the J end lost 0 bases, and 10 bases lay between the germline ends. Germline assignment: CDR1 MRHNA and CDR2 SNTAGT. Written as DNA, the CDR3 is TGTGCCAGCAGTGGTAGCGGTAGCTCCTACAATGAGCAGTTCTTC. This gives the protein CASSGSGSSYNEQFF.

This chain connects TRBV19 to TRBJ1-2; 9 bases fit TRBD1. There are 14 residues in the CDR3. Germline loops: CDR1 LNHDA, CDR2 SQIVND (reference sequence). The J segment lost 4 bases and the V segment lost 6 bases, leaving 6 bases of the junction unmatched. The CDR3 reads CASRGDRELYGYTF. The DNA of the CDR3 is TGTGCCAGTAGGGGGGACAGGGAACTCTATGGCTACACCTTC.

The V gene is TRBV5-6, the J gene TRBJ2-7; D perhaps matches TRBD1 (6 bases). This CDR3 spans 15 amino acids. Germline loops: CDR1 SGHDT, CDR2 YYEEEE. V was clipped by 2 bases and J by 3 bases, with 15 bases between them. The CDR3 loop reads CASSFVPGQYYEQYF. The CDR3 DNA reads as TGTGCCAGCAGCTTCGTCCCCGGACAGTACTACGAGCAGTACTTC.

This sequence joins TRBV7-2 and TRBJ1-5; D is undetermined. The CDR3 spans 13 residues. V lost 5 bases, J lost 4 bases, and 9 bases lay in between. Germline CDR1 SGHTA, CDR2 FQGNSA. CDR3 DNA sequence: TGTGCCAGCAGCCCCGACACAAATCAGCCCCAGCATTTT. Its translation: CASSPDTNQPQHF.

V and J are TRBV6-5 and TRBJ2-7; the D is unclear. Trimming took 4 bases from V and 3 from J, leaving 13 bases between them. In germline, CDR1 is MNHEY, CDR2 SVGAGI. The CDR3 length is 14 residues. DNA of the CDR3: TGTGCCAGCAGTTCCCCCTTGAGGATCTACGAGCAGTACTTC. This sequence encodes CASSSPLRIYEQYF.

In DNA form, the CDR3 reads TGTGCCAGCAGCTTAGTAACAGCTCAAGAGACCCAGTACTTC. This sequence encodes CASSLVTAQETQYF. The rearrangement uses TRBV7-9 and TRBJ2-5; D call uncertain. The CDR3 loop spans 14 amino acids. Germline CDR1 is SEHNR and CDR2 is FQNEAQ (reference sequence). Trimming removed 1 base at V and 2 bases at J, with 8 bases between.

The sample holds one count of this clone. The chain is built from TRBV9 and TRBJ2-7; 10 bases map to TRBD1. CDR3 length equals 15 residues. Germline V gene lookup returns CDR1 SGDLS and CDR2 YYNGEE. The J segment lost 7 bases and the V segment lost 4 bases, leaving 11 bases of the junction unmatched. CDR3 in DNA: TGTGCCAGCAGCCCGGGGACAGGGGTCGTCATGGAGCAGTACTTC. This translates into CASSPGTGVVMEQYF.

J is TRBJ2-1 and V is TRBV13; 7 nucleotides align to TRBD2. CDR1 PRHDT and CDR2 FYEKMQ come from the germline V gene (reference sequence). The CDR3 runs 16 residues. V shed 3 bases, J shed 3 bases, and the junction held 8 bases outside the gene matches. The DNA of the CDR3 is TGTGCCAGCAGCTTCCCTAGCGGAGGGGACTACAATGAGCAGTTCTTC. It codes for CASSFPSGGDYNEQFF.

CDR3 sequence: CASSPRTGAYEQYF. The CDR3 nucleotides read TGTGCCAGCAGCCCCCGCACAGGGGCCTACGAGCAGTACTTC. The chain is built from TRBV11-2 and TRBJ2-7; 7 positions match TRBD1. The CDR3 sequence is 14 residues long. V lost 5 bases to trimming and J lost 2 bases; unmatched junction nucleotides: 6. Looked up from germline, CDR1 is SGHAT and CDR2 is FQNNGV.